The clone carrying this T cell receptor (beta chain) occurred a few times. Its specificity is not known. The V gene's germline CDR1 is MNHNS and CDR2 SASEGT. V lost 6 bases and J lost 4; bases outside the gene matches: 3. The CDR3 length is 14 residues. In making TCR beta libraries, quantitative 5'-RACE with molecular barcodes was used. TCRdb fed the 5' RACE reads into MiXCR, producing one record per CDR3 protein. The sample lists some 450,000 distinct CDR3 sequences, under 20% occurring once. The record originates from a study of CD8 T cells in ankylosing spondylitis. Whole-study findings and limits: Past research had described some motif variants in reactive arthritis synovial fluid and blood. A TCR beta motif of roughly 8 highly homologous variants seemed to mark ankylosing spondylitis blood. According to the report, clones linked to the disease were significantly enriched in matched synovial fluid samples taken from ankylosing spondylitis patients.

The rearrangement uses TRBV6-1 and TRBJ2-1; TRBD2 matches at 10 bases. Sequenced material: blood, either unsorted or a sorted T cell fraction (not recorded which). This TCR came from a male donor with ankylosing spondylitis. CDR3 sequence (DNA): TGTGCCAGCAGAATAGCGGGGGGATACAATGAGCAGTTCTTC. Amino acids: CASRIAGGYNEQFF.